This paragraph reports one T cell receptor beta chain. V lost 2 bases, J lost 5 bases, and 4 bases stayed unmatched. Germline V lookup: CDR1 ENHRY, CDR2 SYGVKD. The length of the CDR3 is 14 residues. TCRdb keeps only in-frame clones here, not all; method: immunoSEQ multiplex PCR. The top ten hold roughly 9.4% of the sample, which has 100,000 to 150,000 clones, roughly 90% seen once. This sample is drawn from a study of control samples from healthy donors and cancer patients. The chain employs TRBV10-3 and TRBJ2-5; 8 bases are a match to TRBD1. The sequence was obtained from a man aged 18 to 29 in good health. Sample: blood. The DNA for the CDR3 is TGTGCCATCAGTGAGGGACAGGGACTGGAGACCCAGTACTTC. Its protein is CAISEGQGLETQYF.